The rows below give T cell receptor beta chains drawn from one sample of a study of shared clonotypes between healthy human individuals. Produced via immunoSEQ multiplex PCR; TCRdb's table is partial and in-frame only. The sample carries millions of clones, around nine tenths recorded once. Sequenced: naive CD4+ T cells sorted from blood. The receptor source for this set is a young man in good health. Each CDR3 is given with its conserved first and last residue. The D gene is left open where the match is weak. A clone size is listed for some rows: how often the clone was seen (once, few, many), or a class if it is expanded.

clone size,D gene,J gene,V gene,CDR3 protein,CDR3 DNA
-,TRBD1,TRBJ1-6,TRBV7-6,CASSRTGDWGSPLHF,TGTGCCAGCAGCCGGACAGGGGATTGGGGTTCACCCCTCCACTTT
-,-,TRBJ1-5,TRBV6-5,CASSYRDQPQHF,TGTGCCAGCAGTTACAGGGATCAGCCCCAGCATTTT
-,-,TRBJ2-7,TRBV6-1,CASSDGPSSSYEQYF,TGTGCCAGCAGTGACGGCCCCTCCTCTTCCTACGAGCAGTACTTC
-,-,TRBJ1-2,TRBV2,CASSELGFWGYTF,TGTGCCAGCAGTGAATTGGGCTTTTGGGGCTACACCTTC
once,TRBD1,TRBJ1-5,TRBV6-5,CASSADRGGQPQHF,TGTGCCAGCAGCGCCGACAGGGGAGGCCAGCCCCAGCATTTT
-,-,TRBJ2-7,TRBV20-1,CSAGSAYKQYF,TGCAGTGCTGGTTCCGCGTACAAGCAGTACTTC
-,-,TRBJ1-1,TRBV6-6,CAISESPNTEAFF,TGTGCCATCAGTGAGAGTCCGAACACTGAAGCTTTCTTT
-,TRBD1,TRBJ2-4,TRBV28,CASSVTGGWAQNIQYF,TGTGCCAGCAGCGTGACAGGGGGATGGGCCCAAAACATTCAGTACTTC
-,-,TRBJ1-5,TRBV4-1,CASSQDYLGSVQPQHF,TGCGCCAGCAGCCAAGATTATTTGGGGTCTGTTCAGCCCCAGCATTTT
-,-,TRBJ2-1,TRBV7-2,CASSLAGPGYNEQFF,TGTGCCAGCAGCTTAGCCGGGCCAGGTTACAATGAGCAGTTCTTC
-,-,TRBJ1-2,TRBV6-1,CASSVRSTGGYGYTF,TGTGCCAGCAGTGTGAGGAGTACGGGCGGCTATGGCTACACCTTC
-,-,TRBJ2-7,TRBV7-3,CASSASRGEEQYF,TGTGCCAGCAGCGCCTCCAGGGGGGAGGAGCAGTACTTC
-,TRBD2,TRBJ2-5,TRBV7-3,CASSFGGAETQYF,TGTGCCAGCAGCTTCGGGGGGGCAGAGACCCAGTACTTC
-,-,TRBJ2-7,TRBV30,CAWSERAPYEQYF,TGTGCCTGGAGTGAACGGGCCCCCTACGAGCAGTACTTC
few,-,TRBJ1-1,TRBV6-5,CASSPWAFF,TGTGCCAGCAGCCCGTGGGCTTTCTTT
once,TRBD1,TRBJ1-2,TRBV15,CATSRETGGYGYTF,TGTGCCACCAGCAGAGAAACAGGGGGCTATGGCTACACCTTC
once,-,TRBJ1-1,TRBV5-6,CASSSGATEAFF,TGTGCCAGCAGCTCGGGGGCCACTGAAGCTTTCTTT
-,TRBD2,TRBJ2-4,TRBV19,CASSDTSGSGGKNIQYF,TGTGCCAGCTCCGACACTAGCGGGAGTGGTGGTAAAAACATTCAGTACTTC
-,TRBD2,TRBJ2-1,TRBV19,CASSKVSGSSYNEQFF,TGTGCCAGTAGTAAGGTTAGCGGGAGCTCCTACAATGAGCAGTTCTTC
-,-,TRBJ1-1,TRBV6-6,CASKTPQRGAFF,TGTGCCAGCAAAACCCCCCAGCGGGGAGCTTTCTTT
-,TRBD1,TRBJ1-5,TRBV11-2,CASSLGTGGNQPQHF,TGTGCCAGCAGCTTAGGAACAGGGGGCAATCAGCCCCAGCATTTT
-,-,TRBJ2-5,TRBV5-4,CASTHSRPPYQETQYF,TGTGCCAGCACCCACTCACGTCCCCCGTACCAAGAGACCCAGTACTTC
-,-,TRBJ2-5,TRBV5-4,CASSLGPGLPGETQYF,TGTGCCAGCAGCTTGGGCCCGGGTCTCCCGGGGGAGACCCAGTACTTC
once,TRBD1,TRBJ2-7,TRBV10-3,CATRTGSSYEQYF,TGTGCCACTCGGACAGGGAGCTCCTACGAGCAGTACTTC
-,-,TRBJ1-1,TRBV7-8,CASSSRRDLEAFF,TGTGCCAGCAGCTCCCGGCGGGACTTAGAAGCTTTCTTT
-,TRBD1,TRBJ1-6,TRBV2,CASSGETGGNSPLHF,TGTGCCAGCAGTGGGGAGACAGGGGGTAATTCACCCCTCCACTTT
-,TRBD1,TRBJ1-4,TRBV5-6,CASSSGTEIRTMFDEKLFF,TGTGCCAGCAGCTCCGGGACAGAGATCCGGACCATGTTCGATGAAAAACTGTTTTTT
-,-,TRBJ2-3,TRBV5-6,CASSLRFTGYQTFTDTQYF,TGTGCCAGCAGCTTGAGATTTACTGGATATCAAACTTTCACAGATACGCAGTATTTT
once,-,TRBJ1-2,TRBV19,CASSITENYGYTF,TGTGCCAGTAGTATCACGGAGAACTATGGCTACACCTTC
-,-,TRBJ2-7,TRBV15,CATSRDLSGLLYEQYF,TGTGCCACCAGCAGAGATCTAAGCGGGTTGCTATACGAGCAGTACTTC
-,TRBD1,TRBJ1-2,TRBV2,CASSEAGTAVGGYTF,TGTGCCAGCAGTGAAGCGGGGACAGCAGTTGGCGGCTACACCTTC
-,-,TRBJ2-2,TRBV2,CATGQGGIGELFF,TGTGCCACCGGACAGGGAGGGATCGGGGAGCTGTTTTTT
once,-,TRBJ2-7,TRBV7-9,CASSQTRGIPGEEQYF,TGTGCCAGCAGCCAGACGAGGGGCATTCCGGGTGAGGAGCAGTACTTC
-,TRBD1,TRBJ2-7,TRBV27,CASRGQGYGPYEQYF,TGTGCCAGCAGGGGACAGGGGTATGGCCCCTACGAGCAGTACTTC
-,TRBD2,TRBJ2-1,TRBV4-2,CASSPLAGGVDEQFF,TGTGCCAGCAGCCCCTTAGCGGGGGGCGTGGATGAGCAGTTCTTC
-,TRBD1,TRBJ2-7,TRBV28,CASSSPGGDRVYEQYF,TGTGCCAGCAGTTCTCCTGGGGGGGACAGGGTCTACGAGCAGTACTTC
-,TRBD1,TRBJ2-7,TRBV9,CASSALGDRDVREQYF,TGTGCCAGCAGTGCGTTAGGGGACAGGGACGTTCGAGAGCAGTACTTC
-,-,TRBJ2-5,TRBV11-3,CASSGGQQETQYF,TGTGCCAGCAGTGGGGGGCAACAAGAGACCCAGTACTTC
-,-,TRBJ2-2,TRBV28,CASSLTGLIIGELFF,TGTGCCAGCAGTTTAACAGGCCTCATCATCGGGGAGCTGTTTTTT
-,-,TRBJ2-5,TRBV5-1,CASSPPTGISGETQYF,TGCGCCAGCAGCCCCCCGACAGGGATTAGCGGAGAGACCCAGTACTTC
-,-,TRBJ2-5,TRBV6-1,CASSEGRETQYF,TGTGCCAGCAGTGAAGGGAGGGAGACCCAGTACTTC
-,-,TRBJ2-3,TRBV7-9,CASSFVGRSGSSTDTQYF,TGTGCCAGCAGCTTTGTCGGGAGAAGCGGGTCTAGCACAGATACGCAGTATTTT
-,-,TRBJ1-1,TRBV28,CASSLFKGTLNTEAFF,TGTGCCAGCAGTTTATTTAAAGGGACACTGAACACTGAAGCTTTCTTT
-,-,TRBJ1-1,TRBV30,CAWSVHGPYFSEAFF,TGTGCCTGGAGTGTACATGGGCCGTATTTCTCTGAAGCTTTCTTT
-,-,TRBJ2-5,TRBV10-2,CASSESRKETQYF,TGCGCCAGCAGTGAGTCCCGGAAAGAGACCCAGTACTTC